Shown below are 3 T cell receptor beta chains from a single sample sequenced in a study of T-cell memory formation after mild COVID-19. MiXCR, applied by TCRdb to the 5' RACE reads, yields one record per CDR3 protein. The sample has around 190,000 distinct CDR3 sequences, around a sixth seen once; the top ten hold roughly 3.8%. The sequenced sample was PBMCs or a T cell subset sorted from them (not recorded which). Receptor source: a man aged 18 to 29 who had mild COVID-19 (a few samples of this study predate the infection). Cell type and time point are not known.

This clonotype appeared a few times. This chain joins TRBV20-1 and TRBJ1-1; the D gene is possibly TRBD1 (5 bases). V lost 1 base and J 9 bases, leaving 15 bases between the germline ends. The CDR3 spans 13 residues. The germline V gene has CDR1 DFQATT and CDR2 SNEGSKA (reference sequence). CDR3 DNA sequence: TGCAGTGCTAGAGGGCCGGGAGGGGAGAAAGCTTTCTTT. It yields the protein CSARGPGGEKAFF.

The V call is TRBV7-9, the J call TRBJ2-2, with 7 bases fitting TRBD1. V lost 7 bases to trimming and J lost 4 bases; unmatched junction nucleotides: 9. The germline V gene has CDR1 SEHNR and CDR2 FQNEAQ (reference sequence). The CDR3 extends over 15 amino acids. The CDR3 sequence is CASTQQGLGTGELFF. The CDR3 region has the DNA TGTGCCAGCACCCAACAGGGGCTGGGCACCGGGGAGCTGTTTTTT.

This clonotype has more than one count but fewer than ten. The chain links TRBV10-3 to TRBJ2-5; 7 nucleotides align to TRBD1. The V segment lost 4 bases and the J segment 4 bases; nucleotides outside the gene matches: 6. Germline assignment: CDR1 ENHRY and CDR2 SYGVKD. This CDR3 is built from 14 residues. CDR3 DNA: TGTGCCATCAGTGTGCTTAGGGGGCGAGAGACCCAGTACTTC. It codes for CAISVLRGRETQYF.